These 21 T cell receptor beta chains came from one sample sequenced in a study of cytomegalovirus exposure and HLA in healthy donors. Vbeta (60) and Jbeta (13) primers were used in the PCR. TCRdb's copy holds only in-frame clones and misses some; the assay was immunoSEQ multiplex PCR. Of about 140,000 clones in the sample, about four fifths were seen once. Source material: PBMCs. The receptor set was obtained from a man aged 25-45 years in good health.

V usage is TRBV6-5 and J usage is TRBJ1-1, with D unresolved. CDR3 length equals 13 residues. V was pared by 4 bases and J by 5 bases, with 11 bases between. The germline gives CDR1 MNHEY, CDR2 SVGAGI. This chain's CDR3 is CASSWSRRTEAFF. The CDR3, as DNA: TGTGCCAGCAGTTGGAGTCGAAGGACTGAAGCTTTCTTT.

This clone was detected only a few times. V is TRBV18 and J is TRBJ2-5; no definite D call. This CDR3 region has 12 residues. Trimming cost V 3 bases and J 5 bases, with 7 bases left between them. Germline values: CDR1 KGHSH, CDR2 LQKENI. CDR3 sequence (DNA): TGTGCCAGCTCACCCTTCTCGGAGACCCAGTACTTC. Residues: CASSPFSETQYF.

The V and J genes are TRBV7-2 and TRBJ1-2; 8 bases map to TRBD1. The CDR3 spans 14 residues. Losses at the gene ends were 5 bases for V and 7 bases for J; bases not matched to a gene: 9. Germline V CDR1 and CDR2: SGHTA, FQGNSA. CDR3 loop: CASSLTGAGFGYTF. The CDR3 DNA is TGTGCCAGCAGCCTGACAGGGGCCGGCTTTGGCTACACCTTC.

The chain employs TRBV27 and TRBJ2-3; D is perhaps TRBD2 (5 bases). V lost 5 bases and J lost 6, with 21 bases in between. The CDR3 is 16 amino acids. CDR1 is MNHEY, CDR2 SMNVEV, per germline (reference sequence). The CDR3 protein is CASSAYFRELGDTQYF. CDR3 nucleotides: TGTGCCAGCAGTGCGTACTTCCGGGAACTGGGCGATACGCAGTATTTT.

The chain is built from TRBV6-5 and TRBJ2-3, with TRBD2 matching over 9 bases. The CDR3 spans 14 residues. After removal of 7 bases from V and 3 bases from J, the junction contained 5 bases not matched to a gene. Germline assignment: CDR1 MNHEY and CDR2 SVGAGI. The CDR3 sequence: CASTRGLATDTQYF. The CDR3, as DNA: TGTGCCAGCACCAGAGGACTAGCGACAGATACGCAGTATTTT.

The genes are TRBV6-5 and TRBJ2-5; 13 nucleotides align to TRBD2. Per the germline V gene, CDR1 is MNHEY and CDR2 is SVGAGI. J gave up 5 bases and V 5 bases, and 5 bases lay outside the gene matches. There are 15 residues in the CDR3. CDR3 DNA: TGTGCCAGCAGTGCCGGGACTAGCGGGAAGGAGACCCAGTACTTC. This sequence encodes CASSAGTSGKETQYF.

The chain recombines TRBV6-1 with TRBJ2-1, with 13 bases identical to TRBD2. The V segment lost 4 bases and the J segment 7 bases; nucleotides outside the gene matches: 7. The CDR3 is 16 amino acids. Germline V CDR1 and CDR2: MNHNS, SASEGT. The chain's CDR3 is CASSGKQTSGRNEQFF. The CDR3 coding sequence is TGTGCCAGCAGTGGTAAACAGACTAGCGGGAGGAATGAGCAGTTCTTC.

This clone appeared a few times. The rearrangement links TRBV18 to TRBJ1-2; D might be TRBD1 (6 bases). CDR1 KGHSH and CDR2 LQKENI come from the germline V gene. V lost 8 bases and J 3 bases, leaving 13 bases between the germline ends. CDR3 length equals 13 residues. The DNA of the CDR3 is TGTGCCAGCAGGGAGGGACAAGACTATGGCTACACCTTC. It is translated as CASREGQDYGYTF.

The J gene is TRBJ2-1, the V gene TRBV7-3; TRBD2 matches at 9 bases. The length of the CDR3 is 16 residues. Germline values: CDR1 SGHTA, CDR2 FQGTGA. The V and J ends lost 1 base and 3 bases, in that order; junction bases with no gene match: 4. CDR3: CASSLRGREGYNEQFF. CDR3 bases: TGTGCCAGCAGCTTAAGGGGGCGGGAGGGCTACAATGAGCAGTTCTTC. The full variable domain, rest sourced from reference TRBV7-3 and TRBJ2-1, is GAGVSQTPSNKVTEKGKYVELRCDPISGHTALYWYRQSLGQGPEFLIYFQGTGAADDSGLPNDRFFAVRPEGSVSTLKIQRTERGDSAVYLCASSLRGREGYNEQFFGPGTRLTVL.

In nucleotides, the CDR3 is TGTGCCAGCAGTGAAGTAGGGGGCACCGGGGAGCTGTTTTTT. It is translated as CASSEVGGTGELFF. The chain couples TRBV2 to TRBJ2-2; maybe TRBD1 (6 bases). V lost 1 base, J lost 4 bases, and 7 bases lay in between. The CDR3 sequence is 14 residues long. CDR1 and CDR2 (germline): SNHLY, FYNNEI. The full variable domain, rest sourced from reference TRBV2 and TRBJ2-2, is EPEVTQTPSHQVTQMGQEVILRCVPISNHLYFYWYRQILGQKVEFLVSFYNNEISEKSEIFDDQFSVERPDGSNFTLKIRSTKLEDSAMYFCASSEVGGTGELFFGEGSRLTVL.

The rearrangement links TRBV5-1 to TRBJ1-1; 7 bases are shared with TRBD1. The J segment lost 4 bases and the V segment lost 2 bases, leaving 5 bases of the junction unmatched. Germline V gene data show CDR1 as SGHRS and CDR2 as YFSETQ. The CDR3 has 14 amino acids. The CDR3 DNA reads as TGCGCCAGCAGCTTAACAGGGGAGGCCACTGAAGCTTTCTTT. Translated: CASSLTGEATEAFF.

V usage is TRBV11-3 and J usage is TRBJ2-7, with TRBD2 matching over 8 bases. The trim removed 3 bases at V and 9 bases at J, leaving 10 bases unmatched. The CDR3 is 14 amino acids. CDR1 is SGHNT, CDR2 YENEEA, per germline. The CDR3 protein is CASSFSGAVWGQYF. In DNA, the CDR3 is TGTGCCAGCAGCTTTAGCGGGGCGGTCTGGGGGCAGTACTTC.

There are a few counts of this clone. J is TRBJ2-7 and V is TRBV2; 12 nucleotides agree with TRBD1. The V gene's germline CDR1 is SNHLY and CDR2 FYNNEI. The trim removed 8 bases at V and 6 bases at J, leaving 5 bases unmatched. The CDR3 extends over 13 amino acids. The DNA for the CDR3 is TGTGCCAGCCAGGGACAGGGGGCGTTCGAGCAGTACTTC. It yields the protein CASQGQGAFEQYF. Full variable domain (outside the CDR3, taken from reference TRBV2 and TRBJ2-7): EPEVTQTPSHQVTQMGQEVILRCVPISNHLYFYWYRQILGQKVEFLVSFYNNEISEKSEIFDDQFSVERPDGSNFTLKIRSTKLEDSAMYFCASQGQGAFEQYFGPGTRLTVT.

V and J are TRBV19 and TRBJ1-1; 7 positions match TRBD1. The V segment lost 6 bases and the J segment 5 bases; nucleotides outside the gene matches: 12. The CDR3 consists of 15 residues. The V gene's germline CDR1 is LNHDA and CDR2 SQIVND (reference sequence). The CDR3: CASRMGKQGRTEAFF. CDR3 DNA sequence: TGTGCCAGTAGGATGGGGAAACAGGGGAGAACTGAAGCTTTCTTT.

This rearrangement joins TRBV10-3 to TRBJ2-5; 10 bases match TRBD1. CDR3 size: 15 residues. Germline V CDR1 and CDR2: ENHRY, SYGVKD. The trim removed 6 bases at V and 11 bases at J, leaving 15 bases unmatched. The DNA of the CDR3 is TGTGCCATCAGCGCCCCGGGACAGGGGTTTAGTGAGCAGTACTTC. Translating it yields CAISAPGQGFSEQYF.

The chain recombines TRBV6-4 with TRBJ1-2; D ambiguous. The ends were cut back, 2 bases at V and 8 bases at J, with 9 bases in the middle. The CDR3 runs 12 residues. Germline CDR1 is MRHNA and CDR2 is SNTAGT. DNA of the CDR3: TGTGCCAGCAGTGACGCGGAGGGCGGCTACACCTTC. The encoded protein is CASSDAEGGYTF.

This sequence joins TRBV6-5 and TRBJ2-2; the D is unclear. The length of the CDR3 is 15 residues. In germline, CDR1 is MNHEY, CDR2 SVGAGI. The V end lost 10 bases, the J end lost 0 bases, and 15 bases lay between the germline ends. The CDR3 DNA reads as TGTGCCACCAAACGGGTCCTTTCGAACACCGGGGAGCTGTTTTTT. This encodes CATKRVLSNTGELFF.

This clone was observed a few times. CDR3 DNA: TGTGCCATCAGTGATGGGACTAGCGGGAGAGGTTTGCAGTATTTT. It codes for CAISDGTSGRGLQYF. This chain joins TRBV10-3 and TRBJ2-3; 14 bases match TRBD2. V dropped 3 bases and J dropped 11; count of bases not matched to a gene: 7. The CDR3 has 15 amino acids. Germline V gene data show CDR1 as ENHRY and CDR2 as SYGVKD.

The chain has TRBV4-1 and TRBJ2-1; no reliable D call. In germline, CDR1 is MGHRA, CDR2 YSYEKL. This CDR3 is 14 amino acids long. Trimming took off 5 bases at V and 0 bases at J, with 8 bases between the two ends. CDR3 nucleotides: TGCGCCAGCAGCGACCGGAGCTCCTACAATGAGCAGTTCTTC. Protein sequence: CASSDRSSYNEQFF.

The chain links TRBV7-8 to TRBJ1-1, with D perhaps matching TRBD1 (5 bases). CDR1 is SGHVS and CDR2 is FQNEAQ in the germline V gene. This CDR3 has 18 residues. V lost 3 bases to trimming and J lost 2 bases, with 22 bases between them. The CDR3 is CASSFGGRATRANTEAFF. CDR3 sequence (DNA): TGTGCCAGCAGCTTCGGGGGTCGGGCGACAAGGGCTAACACTGAAGCTTTCTTT.

The genes are TRBV5-5 and TRBJ2-1; D gene unclear. The V gene's germline CDR1 is SGHKS and CDR2 YYEKEE (reference sequence). V gave up 1 base and J gave up 8 bases, with 10 bases separating them. The CDR3 totals 13 residues. The CDR3 DNA reads TGTGCCAGCAGCTTGTGGTTAGCCGATGAGCAGTTCTTC. It codes for CASSLWLADEQFF.